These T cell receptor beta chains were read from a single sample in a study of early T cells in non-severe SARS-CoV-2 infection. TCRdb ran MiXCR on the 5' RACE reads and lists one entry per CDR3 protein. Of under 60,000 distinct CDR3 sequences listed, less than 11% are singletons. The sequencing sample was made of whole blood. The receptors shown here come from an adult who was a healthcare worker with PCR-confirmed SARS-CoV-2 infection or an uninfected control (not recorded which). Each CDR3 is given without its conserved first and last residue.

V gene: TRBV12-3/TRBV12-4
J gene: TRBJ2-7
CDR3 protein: ASSSESSYEQY

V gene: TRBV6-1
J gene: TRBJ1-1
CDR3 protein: ASRKGSTEAF

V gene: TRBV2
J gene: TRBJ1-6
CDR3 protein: ASSPYRVSNSPLH

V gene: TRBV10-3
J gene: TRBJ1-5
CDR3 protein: ATGREGSNQPQH

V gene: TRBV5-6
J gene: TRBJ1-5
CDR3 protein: ASSPPAPTPYSNQPQH

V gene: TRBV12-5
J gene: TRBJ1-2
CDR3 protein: ASGLRQGARGYT

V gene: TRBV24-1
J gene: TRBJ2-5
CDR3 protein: ATSETGTQETQY

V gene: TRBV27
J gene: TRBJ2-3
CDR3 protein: ASSPTMDRGRTSRTDTQY

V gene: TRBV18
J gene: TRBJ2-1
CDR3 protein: ASSPPSGSSYNEQF

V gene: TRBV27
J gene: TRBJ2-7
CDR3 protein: ASSFTGAHYEQY

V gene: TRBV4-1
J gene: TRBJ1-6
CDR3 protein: ASSQDWTGTPPLH

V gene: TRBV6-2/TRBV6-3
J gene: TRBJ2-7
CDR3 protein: ASSYEYGVGSGNYEQY

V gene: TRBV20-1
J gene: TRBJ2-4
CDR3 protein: SAISVAKNIQY

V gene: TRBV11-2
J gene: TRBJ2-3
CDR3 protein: ASSRLVAGAVDTQY

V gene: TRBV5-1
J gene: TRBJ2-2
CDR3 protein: ASSLGEAYTGELF

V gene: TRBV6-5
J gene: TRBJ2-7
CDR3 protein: ASRFGTGYSEQY

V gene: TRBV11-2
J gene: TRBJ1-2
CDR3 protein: ASSMNYGYT

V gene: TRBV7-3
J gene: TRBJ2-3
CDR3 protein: ASSFGLAGRTDTQY

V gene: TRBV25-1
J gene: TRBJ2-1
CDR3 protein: ASSGQGLYNEQF

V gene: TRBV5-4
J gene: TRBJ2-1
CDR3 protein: ASSPFGFGEQF

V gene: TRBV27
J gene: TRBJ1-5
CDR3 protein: ASSLRGPDQPQH

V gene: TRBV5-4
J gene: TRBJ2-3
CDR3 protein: ASSLARLRGSGSDTQY

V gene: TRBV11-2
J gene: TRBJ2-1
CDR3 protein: ASSLRWDEQF

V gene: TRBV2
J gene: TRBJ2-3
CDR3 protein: ASSVATYTDTQY

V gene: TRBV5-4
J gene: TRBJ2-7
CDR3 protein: ASSQGRDNSYEQY

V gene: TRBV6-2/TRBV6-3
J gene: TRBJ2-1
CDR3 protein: ASSYPKLAGGGNEQF

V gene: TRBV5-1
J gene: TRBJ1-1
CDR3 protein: ASSYGQAGNTEAF

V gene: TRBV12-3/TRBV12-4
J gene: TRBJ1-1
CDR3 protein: ASRRQGSDTEAF

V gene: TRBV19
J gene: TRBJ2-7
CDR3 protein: ASSPGTGGFYEQY

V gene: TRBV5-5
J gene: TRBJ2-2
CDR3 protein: ASLAGVAGELF

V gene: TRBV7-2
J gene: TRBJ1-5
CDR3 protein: ASSWQVKGPQH

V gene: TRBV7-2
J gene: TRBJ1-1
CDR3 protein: ASSLAYEAF

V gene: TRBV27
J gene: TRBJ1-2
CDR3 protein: ASSLLGVSGYT